This is a list of T cell receptor beta chains from one sample in a study of blood T cell repertoires in COVID-19. Libraries were prepared by immunoSEQ multiplex PCR; TCRdb keeps only in-frame clonotypes and omits some of them. This table holds approximately 310,000 clones, about nine tenths found once. Sequences were obtained from peripheral blood. These receptors all stem from a man aged 50 or older with active or convalescent COVID-19. Each CDR3 is given with its conserved first and last residue. A D gene is named only where the DNA matches it firmly. A clone size is listed for some rows: how often the clone was seen (once, few, many), or a class if it is expanded.

size: NA
D: TRBD1
length: 19
V: TRBV5-1
J: TRBJ2-6
DNA: TGCGCCAGCAGCAGAAACGCCGGGACAGCCTACTCTGGGGCCAACGTCCTGACTTTC
CDR3: CASSRNAGTAYSGANVLTF

size: NA
D: TRBD1
length: 14
V: TRBV19
J: TRBJ1-2
DNA: TGTGCCAGTAGTTTGGACAGGGGGTTGAATGGCTACACCTTC
CDR3: CASSLDRGLNGYTF

size: NA
D: NA
length: 15
V: TRBV27
J: TRBJ2-7
DNA: TGTGCCAGCAGCTGGAATCCAGGGGCCACCTACGAGCAGTACTTC
CDR3: CASSWNPGATYEQYF

size: NA
D: NA
length: 15
V: TRBV7-3
J: TRBJ1-1
DNA: TGTGCCAGCAGCATGACCGGGACATTGAACACTGAAGCTTTCTTT
CDR3: CASSMTGTLNTEAFF

size: once
D: TRBD2
length: 14
V: TRBV19
J: TRBJ2-5
DNA: TGTGCCAGTACAACTAGCGGGGACCAAGAGACCCAGTACTTC
CDR3: CASTTSGDQETQYF

size: NA
D: TRBD1
length: 15
V: TRBV11-3
J: TRBJ2-5
DNA: TGTGCCAGCAGCCAGGACAGGGCTTCACCAGAGACCCAGTACTTC
CDR3: CASSQDRASPETQYF

size: NA
D: NA
length: 15
V: TRBV7-7
J: TRBJ1-4
DNA: TGTGCTAGCAGCTTTAAGGACGGGAATTATGAAAAACTGTTTTTT
CDR3: CASSFKDGNYEKLFF

size: NA
D: NA
length: 13
V: TRBV6-5
J: TRBJ2-5
DNA: TGTGCCAGCAGTTTAAGGAGGGAAGAGACCCAGTACTTC
CDR3: CASSLRREETQYF

size: NA
D: TRBD1
length: 19
V: TRBV4-3
J: TRBJ2-6
DNA: TGCGCCAGCAGCCACTTACCGGGACAGCCTCGCTCTGGGGCCAACGTCCTGACTTTC
CDR3: CASSHLPGQPRSGANVLTF

size: once
D: NA
length: 13
V: TRBV14
J: TRBJ2-5
DNA: TGTGCCAGCAGACCTCAGGGAGGTGAGACCCAGTACTTC
CDR3: CASRPQGGETQYF

size: NA
D: TRBD1
length: 12
V: TRBV29-1
J: TRBJ1-1
DNA: TGCAGCGTTGGACAGGGGAAGGGTGAAGCTTTCTTT
CDR3: CSVGQGKGEAFF

size: NA
D: TRBD1
length: 13
V: TRBV6-1
J: TRBJ1-1
DNA: TGTGCCAGCAGTGACGACAGGGAAACTGAAGCTTTCTTT
CDR3: CASSDDRETEAFF

size: NA
D: NA
length: 14
V: TRBV5-6
J: TRBJ1-2
DNA: TGTGCCAGCAGCTTGTTCTCCGGGGGTTGGGGCTACACCTTC
CDR3: CASSLFSGGWGYTF

size: NA
D: NA
length: 20
V: TRBV5-1
J: TRBJ1-4
DNA: TGCGCCAGCAGCTTGGACCCTATGCAGGGCGGTGGGGCAACTAATGAAAAACTGTTTTTT
CDR3: CASSLDPMQGGGATNEKLFF

size: NA
D: NA
length: 16
V: TRBV9
J: TRBJ2-1
DNA: TGTGCCAGCAGCCCGCGGGACGGGGGTTCCTACAATGAGCAGTTCTTC
CDR3: CASSPRDGGSYNEQFF

size: once
D: NA
length: 16
V: TRBV18
J: TRBJ1-1
DNA: TGTGCCAGCTCACCATTCGTACAGGGCCAAAACACTGAAGCTTTCTTT
CDR3: CASSPFVQGQNTEAFF

size: NA
D: NA
length: 14
V: TRBV4-3
J: TRBJ1-4
DNA: TGCGCCAGCAGCCAAGATAGGGGGACCGAAAAACTGTTTTTT
CDR3: CASSQDRGTEKLFF

size: NA
D: TRBD1
length: 15
V: TRBV6-5
J: TRBJ1-3
DNA: TGTGCCAGCCGGACAGGGGACAGCTCTGGAAACACCATATATTTT
CDR3: CASRTGDSSGNTIYF

size: few
D: NA
length: 14
V: TRBV10-3
J: TRBJ2-5
DNA: TGTGCCATCAGTGAGTCATCTAAACAAGAGACCCAGTACTTC
CDR3: CAISESSKQETQYF

size: NA
D: TRBD2
length: 15
V: TRBV7-2
J: TRBJ2-7
DNA: TGTGCCAGCAGCCTGCTAGCGGGGGCGACCTACGAGCAGTACTTC
CDR3: CASSLLAGATYEQYF

size: NA
D: NA
length: 14
V: TRBV6-6
J: TRBJ1-6
DNA: TGTGCCAGCAGGTCACCTACGGACTCCTCACCCCTCCACTTT
CDR3: CASRSPTDSSPLHF

size: NA
D: NA
length: 14
V: TRBV28
J: TRBJ1-5
DNA: TGTGCCAGCGGAAGACTGCGGGTTGGTCAGCCCCAGCATTTT
CDR3: CASGRLRVGQPQHF

size: NA
D: TRBD1
length: 14
V: TRBV3-1/TRBV3-2
J: TRBJ2-5
DNA: TGTGCCAGCAGCCCTTGGACAGGGGAAGAGACCCAGTACTTC
CDR3: CASSPWTGEETQYF

size: NA
D: NA
length: 13
V: TRBV10-3
J: TRBJ2-5
DNA: TGTGCCATCAGTGAGGCGAGGCAAGAGACCCAGTACTTC
CDR3: CAISEARQETQYF

size: NA
D: TRBD1
length: 16
V: TRBV7-9
J: TRBJ1-1
DNA: TGTGCCAGCAGCTTAGCCCACGGACAGGGACTTGAGGGAGCTTTCTTT
CDR3: CASSLAHGQGLEGAFF

size: NA
D: NA
length: 14
V: TRBV6-4
J: TRBJ1-1
DNA: TGTGCCAGCAGTGAACAGGGTGAACAAACTGAAGCTTTCTTT
CDR3: CASSEQGEQTEAFF

size: NA
D: NA
length: 16
V: TRBV10-2
J: TRBJ2-1
DNA: TGCGCCAGCAGTTTCTGGGGGCAGGGGTCCTACAATGAGCAGTTCTTC
CDR3: CASSFWGQGSYNEQFF

size: NA
D: NA
length: 14
V: TRBV11-3
J: TRBJ2-1
DNA: TGTGCCAGCAGCTCGGAGGCGGGGAACGATGAGCAGTTCTTC
CDR3: CASSSEAGNDEQFF

size: once
D: NA
length: 13
V: TRBV30
J: TRBJ1-5
DNA: TGTGCCTGGAGTCGGGGGGCGGATCAGCCCCAGCATTTT
CDR3: CAWSRGADQPQHF

size: NA
D: TRBD1
length: 15
V: TRBV2
J: TRBJ1-3
DNA: TGTGCCAGCAGCGAACAGGGGCACTCTGGAAACACCATATATTTT
CDR3: CASSEQGHSGNTIYF

size: NA
D: NA
length: 15
V: TRBV28
J: TRBJ1-5
DNA: TGTGCCAGCAGTTTAGGGGGGGCTTCGGTTCAGCCCCAGCATTTT
CDR3: CASSLGGASVQPQHF

size: NA
D: NA
length: 16
V: TRBV2
J: TRBJ2-7
DNA: TGTGCCAGCTGGGGGGGCAGGACAGGGAATATCTACGAGCAGTACTTC
CDR3: CASWGGRTGNIYEQYF

size: few
D: NA
length: 14
V: TRBV6-6
J: TRBJ2-7
DNA: TGTGCCAGCAGTTACCCCGGGACATACTACGAGCAGTACTTC
CDR3: CASSYPGTYYEQYF

size: NA
D: TRBD1
length: 15
V: TRBV15
J: TRBJ1-4
DNA: TGTGCCACCAGCAGAGCGACAGGGGGCCATGAAAAACTGTTTTTT
CDR3: CATSRATGGHEKLFF

size: NA
D: TRBD2
length: 15
V: TRBV6-2/TRBV6-3
J: TRBJ2-7
DNA: TGTGCCAGCAGTAAAAGCGGGGGGTTCTCCTACGAGCAGTACTTC
CDR3: CASSKSGGFSYEQYF

size: NA
D: TRBD2
length: 17
V: TRBV9
J: TRBJ2-3
DNA: TGTGCCTCCGCCCCGGGACTAGCGGGGGGCTTTTCAGATACGCAGTATTTT
CDR3: CASAPGLAGGFSDTQYF

size: NA
D: NA
length: 14
V: TRBV6-5
J: TRBJ1-1
DNA: TGTGCCAGCACCCCGAGACAGGTTCGGGGCCTGGCTTTCTTT
CDR3: CASTPRQVRGLAFF

size: NA
D: NA
length: 13
V: TRBV4-2
J: TRBJ1-1
DNA: TGTGCCAGCAGCCAAGCCCCGGACACTGAAGCTTTCTTT
CDR3: CASSQAPDTEAFF

size: few
D: TRBD1
length: 14
V: TRBV6-5
J: TRBJ1-1
DNA: TGTGCCAGCACCCACCACAGGGGTGGTACTGAAGCTTTCTTT
CDR3: CASTHHRGGTEAFF

size: NA
D: TRBD2
length: 16
V: TRBV2
J: TRBJ2-1
DNA: TGTGCCAGCAGAGATAGGACTAGCTGGTCCTACAATGAGCAGTTCTTC
CDR3: CASRDRTSWSYNEQFF

size: NA
D: NA
length: 14
V: TRBV15
J: TRBJ2-5
DNA: TGTGCCACCAGCAGTACCTCCAGGGTAGAGACCCAGTACTTC
CDR3: CATSSTSRVETQYF

size: NA
D: TRBD1
length: 15
V: TRBV19
J: TRBJ1-5
DNA: TGTGCCAGTAGTATGGACAGGGATAGCAATCAGCCCCAGCATTTT
CDR3: CASSMDRDSNQPQHF

size: once
D: TRBD1
length: 15
V: TRBV4-2
J: TRBJ2-3
DNA: TGTGCCAGCAGCCAAGAAGGGGGACAGGGCCGGACGCAGTATTTT
CDR3: CASSQEGGQGRTQYF

size: once
D: NA
length: 15
V: TRBV5-6
J: TRBJ2-7
DNA: TGTGCCAGCAGCTATTTCCAGGGGATTATTAGTGAGCAGTACTTC
CDR3: CASSYFQGIISEQYF

size: NA
D: TRBD1
length: 15
V: TRBV2
J: TRBJ1-1
DNA: TGTGCCAGCAGTGAAGGGGACAGGGTGGGAACTGAAGCTTTCTTT
CDR3: CASSEGDRVGTEAFF

size: NA
D: NA
length: 15
V: TRBV27
J: TRBJ2-7
DNA: TGTGCCAGCAGTCAACAGATTATACCGGTCTACGAGCAGTACTTC
CDR3: CASSQQIIPVYEQYF

size: NA
D: TRBD1
length: 19
V: TRBV6-1
J: TRBJ1-5
DNA: TGTGCCAGCAGTGAAGCGTGGGGGACAGGGACATATAGCAATCAGCCCCAGCATTTT
CDR3: CASSEAWGTGTYSNQPQHF

size: once
D: TRBD2
length: 14
V: TRBV3-1/TRBV3-2
J: TRBJ2-1
DNA: TGTGCCAGCCGATGGGGACTAGCGGACAATGAGCAGTTCTTC
CDR3: CASRWGLADNEQFF

size: NA
D: TRBD1
length: 15
V: TRBV7-3
J: TRBJ2-5
DNA: TGTGCCAGCAGCTCACCCGGGACAGCTCAAGAGACCCAGTACTTC
CDR3: CASSSPGTAQETQYF

size: NA
D: NA
length: 12
V: TRBV5-6
J: TRBJ2-1
DNA: TGTGCCAGCAGCTTGGGATGGAGTGAGCAGTTCTTC
CDR3: CASSLGWSEQFF

size: NA
D: TRBD1
length: 16
V: TRBV18
J: TRBJ1-4
DNA: TGTGCCAGCTCACCGACAGGGTTTTCAACTAATGAAAAACTGTTTTTT
CDR3: CASSPTGFSTNEKLFF

size: NA
D: TRBD2
length: 17
V: TRBV5-4
J: TRBJ2-5
DNA: TGTGCCAGCAGCCCTGGGACTAGCGGGGCCCTCCGAGAGACCCAGTACTTC
CDR3: CASSPGTSGALRETQYF

size: NA
D: NA
length: 13
V: TRBV28
J: TRBJ1-2
DNA: TGTGCCAGCAGTGTCGCGGAGGTGTATGGCTACACCTTC
CDR3: CASSVAEVYGYTF

size: NA
D: TRBD1
length: 15
V: TRBV24-1
J: TRBJ1-1
DNA: TGTGCCACCAGTGACCCCGGACAGGGAAACACTGAAGCTTTCTTT
CDR3: CATSDPGQGNTEAFF

size: NA
D: TRBD2
length: 15
V: TRBV7-9
J: TRBJ2-1
DNA: TGTGCCAGCAGCTCGACTAGCGGTTCCTACAATGAGCAGTTCTTC
CDR3: CASSSTSGSYNEQFF

size: NA
D: NA
length: 16
V: TRBV21-1
J: TRBJ1-4
DNA: TGTGCCAGCAGCAATCGGGGAGACAGGGTTAATGAAAAACTGTTTTTT
CDR3: CASSNRGDRVNEKLFF

size: once
D: NA
length: 15
V: TRBV5-5
J: TRBJ2-2
DNA: TGTGCCAGCAGCTTGGTGCGAGTGGACACCGGGGAGCTGTTTTTT
CDR3: CASSLVRVDTGELFF

size: NA
D: NA
length: 16
V: TRBV5-8
J: TRBJ1-5
DNA: TGTGCCAGCAGCCACGCCCCAGGGTCGGGCAATCAGCCCCAGCATTTT
CDR3: CASSHAPGSGNQPQHF

size: NA
D: TRBD2
length: 16
V: TRBV7-2
J: TRBJ2-1
DNA: TGTGCCAGCAGCGGAAGTAGCGGGGGGTTGGGTATCGAGCAGTTCTTC
CDR3: CASSGSSGGLGIEQFF